Listed here is a single T cell receptor (beta chain). These data belong to a study of cytomegalovirus exposure and HLA in healthy donors. The CDR3 length is 13 residues. Trimming cost V 5 bases and J 4 bases, with 11 bases left between them. Germline lookup yields CDR1 MNHEY and CDR2 SVGAGI. 13 Jbeta primers and 60 Vbeta primers were used for the PCR. Clones were read by immunoSEQ multiplex PCR, and TCRdb kept only the in-frame ones, dropping some. The sample has 120,000 to 150,000 clones, roughly 80% seen once. The source is a man aged 40-49 years in good health and CMV-seropositive. The material sequenced was PBMCs. V gene TRBV6-5 combines with J gene TRBJ1-2, with D hard to call. The CDR3 nucleotides are TGTGCCAGCAGTGAAGTACAGTCCTATGGCTACACCTTC. It encodes CASSEVQSYGYTF.